The clone carrying this T cell receptor beta chain has a handful of counts. The data were obtained in a study of blood T cell repertoires in COVID-19. CDR3 length equals 15 residues. Looked up from germline, CDR1 is LNHNV and CDR2 is YYDKDF (reference sequence). V shed 0 bases and J 5 bases; nucleotides not matched to a gene: 6. Sequencing used immunoSEQ multiplex PCR; TCRdb keeps in-frame clones, though not all of them. Among around 85,000 clones listed, around 88% were seen once. The rearrangement uses TRBV15 and TRBJ2-7; 8 positions agree with TRBD1. The material sequenced was peripheral blood. The receptor was isolated from a man aged 55 to 70 with acute or convalescent COVID-19. This chain's CDR3 is CATSRDWTGIHEQYF. CDR3 in DNA: TGTGCCACCAGCAGAGATTGGACAGGGATACACGAGCAGTACTTC. The entire variable domain, with the rest obtained from reference TRBV15 and TRBJ2-7, is as follows: DAMVIQNPRYQVTQFGKPVTLSCSQTLNHNVMYWYQQKSSQAPKLLFHYYDKDFNNEADTPDNFQSRRPNTSFCFLDIRSPGLGDTAMYLCATSRDWTGIHEQYFGPGTRLTVT.